One and the same sample provided the 19 T cell receptor beta chains below, sequenced in a study of PD-1 blockade in classical Hodgkin lymphoma. TCRdb's copy holds only in-frame clones and misses some; the assay was immunoSEQ multiplex PCR. The table lists about 27,000 clones, under 85% of them singletons. All trial patients relapsed after autologous stem cell transplantation. The material was peripheral blood mononuclear cells (PBMCs), obtained before the second cycle of nivolumab. The receptors shown here come from a human donor with classical Hodgkin lymphoma.

This clone was seen only once. V usage is TRBV6-5 and J usage is TRBJ2-7, with D unclear. V dropped 5 bases and J dropped 9 bases, with 17 bases sitting between them. The CDR3 is 13 residues long. Germline V lookup: CDR1 MNHEY, CDR2 SVGAGI. The DNA of the CDR3 is TGTGCCAGCAGTCCAAGACTCCCCTTCGGGCAGTACTTC. Amino acids: CASSPRLPFGQYF.

The rearrangement links TRBV18 to TRBJ1-2; maybe TRBD1 (5 bases). CDR1 and CDR2 from the germline V gene are KGHSH and LQKENI. This CDR3 is built from 15 residues. The germline V and J ends were trimmed by 2 bases and 5 bases, with 15 bases remaining between them. CDR3 in DNA: TGTGCCAGCTCACCAATGCCGAGGGGTTCTTATGGCTACACCTTC. Translated: CASSPMPRGSYGYTF.

This clone was seen only once. The CDR3 sequence: CASSFQAPTSYNEQFF. The CDR3 region has the DNA TGCGCCAGCAGCTTTCAGGCGCCGACCTCCTACAATGAGCAGTTCTTC. The chain employs TRBV5-1 and TRBJ2-1; D not certain. V shed 2 bases and J shed 0 bases, with 12 bases lying between them. Germline CDR1 reads SGHRS; CDR2 reads YFSETQ. The CDR3 extends over 16 amino acids.

This clone has just a few counts. The CDR3 protein is CASSPSRNTGELFF. In DNA, the CDR3 is TGTGCCAGCAGCCCGTCCAGGAACACCGGGGAGCTGTTTTTT. V and J are TRBV5-4 and TRBJ2-2; D unresolved. Trimming removed 4 bases at V and 1 base at J, with 8 bases between. CDR1 and CDR2 from the germline V gene are SGHNT and YYREEE (reference sequence). There are 14 residues in the CDR3.

As for this clone: The junction does not match germline at one end; this may be a read error. The chain carries TRBV10-3 and TRBJ1-2; D is unclear. Germline CDR1 reads ENHRY; CDR2 reads SYGVKD. The CDR3 runs 15 residues. CDR3 loop: CASSYSLGSGSGYTF. As DNA, the CDR3 is TGTGCCAGCAGTTACTCTCTAGGGAGTGGGTCTGGCTACACCTTC.

This chain joins TRBV10-3 and TRBJ2-7, with a weak D call TRBD1 (6 bases). CDR1 and CDR2 from the germline V gene are ENHRY and SYGVKD. With 6 bases removed from V and 2 bases from J, the gap between germline ends came to 14 bases. The CDR3 runs 14 residues. As DNA, the CDR3 is TGTGCCATCAGGGAGGCCGGGACAACCTACGAGCAGTACTTC. It translates to CAIREAGTTYEQYF.

V gene TRBV7-3 combines with J gene TRBJ1-2, with 9 bases lining up with TRBD1. From germline, CDR1 is SGHTA and CDR2 FQGTGA. This CDR3 is built from 14 residues. With V trimmed by 5 bases and J by 7 bases, 8 bases remained unmatched. The CDR3 coding sequence is TGTGCCAGCAGCGCAACAGGGGGCGTGGGTGGCTACACCTTC. Protein: CASSATGGVGGYTF.

V usage is TRBV2 and J usage is TRBJ2-1; a weak D match, TRBD2 (6 bases). The CDR3 loop spans 13 amino acids. Germline V gene sequence: CDR1 SNHLY, CDR2 FYNNEI. V lost 9 bases, J lost 8 bases, and 17 bases lay in between. In DNA, the CDR3 is TGTGCCAGAGGGACCCCCGGCGGGGATGAGCAGTTCTTC. Protein product: CARGTPGGDEQFF.

This clone came up a few times. This chain joins TRBV2 and TRBJ2-1; 8 bases are shared with TRBD2. The CDR3 has 14 residues. Germline V lookup: CDR1 SNHLY, CDR2 FYNNEI. J lost 15 bases, V lost 4 bases, and 14 bases had no gene match. CDR3 in amino acids: CASSGTTSGGAWFF. The CDR3 nucleotides are TGTGCCAGCAGTGGAACTACTTCCGGGGGGGCGTGGTTCTTC.

This clone was counted between two and nine times. The chain carries TRBV30 and TRBJ1-5, with 7 bases aligning to TRBD1. The CDR3 totals 13 residues. The V segment lost 0 bases and the J segment 9 bases; nucleotides outside the gene matches: 5. Germline V gene data show CDR1 as GTSNPN and CDR2 as SVGIG (reference sequence). This CDR3 is CAWSVTGRMPQHF. Written as DNA, the CDR3 is TGTGCCTGGAGTGTGACAGGGAGGATGCCCCAGCATTTT.

The gene calls are TRBV2 and TRBJ1-2, with unresolved D. Germline V CDR1 and CDR2: SNHLY, FYNNEI. This CDR3 has 13 amino acids. V gave up 4 bases and J gave up 5 bases, with 11 bases separating them. The CDR3 DNA reads TGTGCCAGCAGTGGATCGGGTGAATATGGCTACACCTTC. Its translation is CASSGSGEYGYTF.

This sequence joins TRBV27 and TRBJ1-1; D uncertain. Germline CDR1 and CDR2: MNHEY and SMNVEV (reference sequence). The CDR3 consists of 15 residues. V shed 0 bases and J shed 3 bases, with 11 bases lying between them. CDR3 amino acids: CASSLSGRWDTEAFF. The CDR3, as DNA: TGTGCCAGCAGTTTATCGGGCCGATGGGACACTGAAGCTTTCTTT.

The chain employs TRBV15 and TRBJ2-2, with TRBD1 matching over 7 bases. The CDR3 runs 15 residues. Losses at the gene ends were 3 bases for V and 0 bases for J; bases not matched to a gene: 1. Looked up from germline, CDR1 is LNHNV and CDR2 is YYDKDF (reference sequence). The CDR3 region is CATSSGTANTGELFF. CDR3 bases: TGTGCCACCAGCAGCGGGACAGCGAACACCGGGGAGCTGTTTTTT.

The gene calls are TRBV7-9 and TRBJ1-3; 11 bases fit TRBD1. CDR1 and CDR2 (germline): SEHNR, FQNEAQ (reference sequence). The CDR3 runs 15 residues. The J segment lost 2 bases and the V segment lost 3 bases, leaving 0 bases of the junction unmatched. The CDR3: CASSLDRGPGNTIYF. CDR3 nucleotide sequence: TGTGCCAGCAGCTTGGACAGGGGGCCTGGAAACACCATATATTTT.

The chain joins TRBV11-3 to TRBJ2-1; 7 nucleotides agree with TRBD2. CDR1 is SGHNT and CDR2 is YENEEA in the germline V gene. J lost 8 bases, V lost 6 bases, and 7 bases had no gene match. CDR3 length equals 13 residues. In DNA, the CDR3 is TGTGCCAGCAGTCGGGGGGACTTACATGAGCAGTTCTTC. Translation: CASSRGDLHEQFF.

CDR3 region: CSAFRNEQFF. In DNA form, the CDR3 reads TGCAGTGCATTCAGGAATGAGCAGTTCTTC. The chain carries TRBV20-1 and TRBJ2-1; D is undetermined. V dropped 6 bases and J dropped 7 bases, with 7 bases sitting between them. In germline, CDR1 is DFQATT, CDR2 SNEGSKA (reference sequence). The CDR3 consists of 10 residues.

The table lists this clone with a few counts. The rearrangement joins TRBV27 to TRBJ2-3; D ambiguous. The CDR3 is 14 residues long. V was cut by 6 bases and J by 0 bases, with 10 bases left in between. Germline CDR1 and CDR2: MNHEY and SMNVEV (reference sequence). The CDR3 DNA is TGTGCCAGCAGCCGTATGGGAAGCACAGATACGCAGTATTTT. This encodes CASSRMGSTDTQYF.

The chain employs TRBV7-9 and TRBJ1-2; D uncertain. The V end was cut by 5 bases, the J end by 2 bases, with 15 bases between. Germline lookup yields CDR1 SEHNR and CDR2 FQNEAQ (reference sequence). The CDR3 has 15 residues. CDR3 DNA sequence: TGTGCCAGCAGCGAACCGGGAAATTTGAACTATGGCTACACCTTC. Translated: CASSEPGNLNYGYTF. The complete variable domain, with remaining parts taken from reference TRBV7-9 and TRBJ1-2, reads DTGVSQNPRHKITKRGQNVTFRCDPISEHNRLYWYRQTLGQGPEFLTYFQNEAQLEKSRLLSDRFSAERPKGSFSTLEIQRTEQGDSAMYLCASSEPGNLNYGYTFGSGTRLTVV.

The J gene is TRBJ2-4, the V gene TRBV6-1; 7 nucleotides agree with TRBD1. The CDR3 runs 20 residues. Germline CDR1 is MNHNS and CDR2 is SASEGT. V lost 2 bases, J lost 0 bases, and 16 bases stayed unmatched. CDR3 in amino acids: CASSETLGTVATLAKNIQYF. The CDR3 DNA is TGTGCCAGCAGTGAAACTTTGGGGACAGTGGCAACCTTAGCCAAAAACATTCAGTACTTC.